This T cell receptor beta chain derives from a study of blood T cell repertoires in COVID-19. Study at large: Researchers got acute and convalescent COVID-19 samples from the United States, Italy and Spain.

Germline V lookup: CDR1 MNHEY, CDR2 SMNVEV (reference sequence). Trimming took 9 bases from V and 1 from J, leaving 12 bases between them. The CDR3 extends over 13 amino acids. How the authors handled the data: Using reference gene primer amplification, nucleated cell counts were estimated. Method: immunoSEQ multiplex PCR; TCRdb's copy keeps in-frame clones and lacks some. V and J calls and clone size come straight from that table; D and trimming were deduced from the DNA. The repertoire holds about 100,000 clones, with 70% to 90% as singletons. Material for sequencing was peripheral blood. The clonotype comes from a human donor in a cohort sampled during active COVID-19. The chain couples TRBV27 to TRBJ1-2; D remains ambiguous. CDR3 in DNA: TGTGCCAGTTCTCCGGGTCTTAACTATGGCTACACCTTC. Translating it yields CASSPGLNYGYTF.